The entry that follows covers one TCR beta chain sequence. This sample stems from a study of blood T cell repertoires in COVID-19. Study as a whole: T cells, B-cell-depleted T cells, or PBMCs supplied cDNA or gDNA.

Produced via immunoSEQ multiplex PCR; TCRdb's table is partial and in-frame only. Counted here are around 240,000 clones, 70% to 85% occurring once; the ten biggest clones make up 1.4%. Germline assignment: CDR1 ENHRY and CDR2 SYGVKD. There are 14 residues in the CDR3. V trimming: 7 bases; J trimming: 3 bases; junction bases outside the gene matches: 7. Sequencing input: peripheral blood. The clonotype was recovered from a woman aged 40 to 49 who had recovered from COVID-19. The J gene is TRBJ2-7, the V gene TRBV10-3; 9 bases agree with TRBD1. In nucleotides, the CDR3 is TGTGCCATCACCTCGGGACAGGGTCTCTACGAGCAGTACTTC. This translates into CAITSGQGLYEQYF.